The rows below give T cell receptor beta chains drawn from one sample of a study of T cell responses to AZD1222 COVID-19 vaccine. Data came from immunoSEQ multiplex PCR; TCRdb stores just in-frame clones and leaves some out. The sample yields approximately 100,000 clones, less than 95% seen once. The starting material was peripheral blood, obtained on day 0 of AZD1222 vaccination. The receptors originated from an adult in good health. CDR3s include the opening cysteine and the closing phenylalanine or tryptophan. A D gene is named only where the DNA matches it firmly. Clone sizes are given selectively: once, few, many, or a class where the clone is expanded.

clone_size,v_call,j_call,cdr3_length,d_call,cdr3_aa,cdr3_nt
NA,TRBV5-1,TRBJ1-4,15,NA,CASSFAGTISEKLFF,TGCGCCAGCAGCTTCGCGGGGACAATCAGTGAAAAACTGTTTTTT
NA,TRBV18,TRBJ2-2,14,NA,CASSPREDDGELFF,TGTGCCAGCTCACCAAGGGAGGACGACGGGGAGCTGTTTTTT
NA,TRBV3-1/TRBV3-2,TRBJ2-5,13,NA,CASRFTDRETQYF,TGTGCCAGCAGATTCACGGATCGGGAGACCCAGTACTTC
NA,TRBV6-5,TRBJ2-5,15,NA,CASIVGRARMETQYF,TGTGCCAGCATTGTTGGAAGGGCCCGGATGGAGACCCAGTACTTC
NA,TRBV6-5,TRBJ1-3,14,NA,CASVTPGQRNTIYF,TGTGCCAGCGTTACGCCGGGACAAAGAAACACCATATATTTT
once,TRBV3-1/TRBV3-2,TRBJ1-2,14,TRBD1,CASSLGQGGYGYTF,TGTGCCAGCAGCCTGGGACAGGGAGGCTATGGCTACACCTTC
NA,TRBV7-8,TRBJ2-7,15,NA,CASSPEGGPYYEQYF,TGTGCCAGCAGCCCGGAGGGGGGCCCCTACTACGAGCAGTACTTC
once,TRBV4-3,TRBJ1-5,13,NA,CASSQEGASPQHF,TGCGCCAGCAGCCAAGAAGGGGCATCGCCCCAGCATTTT
once,TRBV7-2,TRBJ2-7,14,NA,CASSPNQGTYEQYF,TGTGCCAGCAGCCCAAACCAGGGGACCTACGAGCAGTACTTC
NA,TRBV10-3,TRBJ2-7,13,TRBD2,CAIRPGLASQQYF,TGTGCCATCAGACCGGGACTAGCGAGCCAGCAGTACTTC
NA,TRBV27,TRBJ2-7,16,NA,CASSRGVGASSYEQYF,TGTGCCAGCAGTCGAGGGGTAGGGGCGAGCTCCTACGAGCAGTACTTC
NA,TRBV7-7,TRBJ2-2,15,TRBD1,CASSPGGPNTGELFF,TGTGCCAGCAGCCCAGGGGGCCCGAACACCGGGGAGCTGTTTTTT
NA,TRBV4-3,TRBJ2-4,16,NA,CASSQEAPRAKNIQYF,TGCGCCAGCAGCCAAGAGGCCCCAAGAGCCAAAAACATTCAGTACTTC
once,TRBV13,TRBJ1-4,15,NA,CASSFRGPTNEKLFF,TGTGCCAGCAGCTTCCGGGGACCTACTAATGAAAAACTGTTTTTT
NA,TRBV19,TRBJ2-7,13,NA,CASSYRGGDEQYF,TGTGCCAGTAGCTATAGGGGTGGCGACGAGCAGTACTTC
NA,TRBV5-4,TRBJ1-2,15,TRBD1,CASSLLDQGGYGYTF,TGTGCCAGCAGCCTTCTCGATCAGGGGGGCTATGGCTACACCTTC
NA,TRBV5-6,TRBJ1-4,15,TRBD1,CASSGRDRGNEKLFF,TGTGCCAGCAGCGGCCGGGACAGGGGTAATGAAAAACTGTTTTTT
NA,TRBV7-8,TRBJ1-3,16,NA,CASSLGATGAGNTIYF,TGTGCCAGCAGCTTAGGTGCCACGGGGGCTGGAAACACCATATATTTT
NA,TRBV5-6,TRBJ2-3,16,TRBD2,CASSRLAGGSTDTQYF,TGTGCCAGCAGCCGGCTAGCGGGGGGGAGCACAGATACGCAGTATTTT
NA,TRBV11-2,TRBJ2-7,14,NA,CASSLVAAVHEQYF,TGTGCCAGCAGCTTAGTGGCGGCAGTCCACGAGCAGTACTTC
NA,TRBV20-1,TRBJ1-2,11,NA,CSASRVDGYTF,TGCAGTGCTTCTAGGGTGGATGGCTACACCTTC
NA,TRBV5-1,TRBJ1-2,14,NA,CASSQQGGRNGYTF,TGCGCCAGCAGCCAACAGGGTGGGAGGAATGGCTACACCTTC
few,TRBV21-1,TRBJ1-6,16,NA,CASSKVSQGPCSPLHF,TGTGCCAGCAGCAAAGTGTCACAGGGGCCCTGTTCACCCCTCCACTTT
NA,TRBV5-1,TRBJ2-5,11,NA,CASSGSETQYF,TGCGCCAGCAGCGGATCCGAGACCCAGTACTTC
NA,TRBV6-5,TRBJ1-1,12,NA,CASTPGRGEAFF,TGTGCCAGCACCCCAGGCAGGGGTGAAGCTTTCTTT
NA,TRBV6-4,TRBJ2-6,16,NA,CASSGDGGAGANVLTF,TGTGCCAGCAGTGGAGATGGAGGGGCTGGGGCCAACGTCCTGACTTTC